Given below is one T cell receptor beta chain in context. The data were taken from a study of blood T cell repertoires in COVID-19. Produced via immunoSEQ multiplex PCR; TCRdb's table is partial and in-frame only. The sample yields a few hundred thousand clones, roughly nine tenths seen once. There are 13 residues in the CDR3. V was cut by 6 bases and J by 0 bases, with 8 bases left in between. In germline, CDR1 is MDHEN, CDR2 SYDVKM. This sequence joins TRBV28 and TRBJ1-1; D is unresolved. The sample comprised PBMCs or T cells enriched from blood (not recorded which). The source is a woman aged 45 to 65 in a cohort exposed to, infected with or recovered from COVID-19 (not recorded which). CDR3 protein: CASSPVMNTEAFF. The DNA for the CDR3 is TGTGCCAGCAGCCCAGTGATGAACACTGAAGCTTTCTTT.